A selection of T cell receptor beta chains follows, all from one sample in a study of CD8 T cells in ankylosing spondylitis. Via MiXCR, TCRdb re-called the 5' RACE reads, giving one row per CDR3 protein. The sample yields 700,000 to 850,000 distinct CDR3 sequences, roughly 12% seen once. What was sequenced was blood, either unsorted or a sorted T cell fraction (not recorded which). The receptor set was obtained from a male donor with ankylosing spondylitis. The conserved cysteine and the conserved F or W are not part of the CDR3 here.

v_call,j_call,cdr3_aa
TRBV15,TRBJ1-2,ATSRDRGHGYT
TRBV5-8,TRBJ2-5,ASSLGDFPQETQY
TRBV5-1,TRBJ2-1,ASSFPASGSNEQF
TRBV28,TRBJ2-1,ASSDGTYSSYNEQF
TRBV7-2,TRBJ1-1,ASSYGASFVKEAF
TRBV29-1,TRBJ2-3,SVGQYDGTDTQY
TRBV25-1,TRBJ2-3,ASSTIGGGTDTQY
TRBV9,TRBJ2-1,ASAQASGSYNEQF
TRBV7-9,TRBJ2-3,ASSFRLTDTQY
TRBV20-1,TRBJ1-1,SAGYRGRNTEAF
TRBV20-1,TRBJ2-3,SVTRIGGTDTQY
TRBV20-1,TRBJ2-7,SAFAAYEQY
TRBV20-1,TRBJ2-7,SARATSGPYEQY